These 5 T cell receptor beta chains were sequenced from one sample in a study of T cell responses to AZD1222 COVID-19 vaccine. Sequencing was performed with immunoSEQ multiplex PCR; in TCRdb, only in-frame clones are kept and a portion is missing. The table includes some 150,000 clones, around 90% detected once. Sequencing was performed on peripheral blood, taken on day 0 of AZD1222 vaccination. These receptors all come from an adult in good health.

In DNA form, the CDR3 reads TGTGCCAGCAGCTTAGCACTTGCCGCAGAGACCCAGTACTTC. Protein product: CASSLALAAETQYF. V is TRBV7-2 and J is TRBJ2-5; no clear D gene. V was pared by 0 bases and J by 4 bases, with 9 bases between. Looked up from germline, CDR1 is SGHTA and CDR2 is FQGNSA. The CDR3 runs to 14 residues.

The chain joins TRBV15 to TRBJ2-2; TRBD1 agrees at 9 bases. CDR1 LNHNV and CDR2 YYDKDF come from the germline V gene (reference sequence). V was pared by 4 bases and J by 6 bases, with 6 bases of the junction left unmatched. The CDR3 spans 15 residues. CDR3 sequence (DNA): TGTGCCACCAGCAAAGACAGGGGGGTATCCGGGGAGCTGTTTTTT. Translation: CATSKDRGVSGELFF.

This clone was seen only once. The chain combines TRBV28 with TRBJ1-4, with D possibly matching TRBD1 (6 bases). The CDR3 has 14 amino acids. V dropped 5 bases and J dropped 7 bases, with 14 bases sitting between them. The germline V gene has CDR1 MDHEN and CDR2 SYDVKM. CDR3 sequence reads: CASSPGGHLEKLFF. Here the CDR3 DNA reads TGTGCCAGCAGTCCCGGGGGACACCTTGAAAAACTGTTTTTT.

The rearrangement joins TRBV7-2 to TRBJ2-7; the match to TRBD1 covers 11 bases. CDR1 and CDR2 (germline): SGHTA, FQGNSA. The V and J ends lost 5 bases and 2 bases, in that order; junction bases with no gene match: 11. CDR3 length equals 17 residues. The CDR3 nucleotides read TGTGCCAGCAGCGCCCGGACAGGGGGCCCCGAAGCCTACGAGCAGTACTTC. As protein: CASSARTGGPEAYEQYF. The entire variable domain, with the rest obtained from reference TRBV7-2 and TRBJ2-7, is as follows: GAGVSQSPSNKVTEKGKDVELRCDPISGHTALYWYRQSLGQGLEFLIYFQGNSAPDKSGLPSDRFSAERTGGSVSTLTIQRTQQEDSAVYLCASSARTGGPEAYEQYFGPGTRLTVT.

The gene calls are TRBV5-4 and TRBJ2-1; TRBD2 matches 7 bases. CDR3 length equals 14 residues. Germline V gene data show CDR1 as SGHNT and CDR2 as YYREEE (reference sequence). Unmatched junction bases numbered 6, after V lost 0 bases and J lost 9 bases. The CDR3 coding sequence is TGTGCCAGCAGCTTGGAAACTAGCGCTGGTGAGCAGTTCTTC. Protein sequence: CASSLETSAGEQFF.